The 9 T cell receptor beta chains below all came from one sample that was sequenced in a study of blood T cells in healthy people across ages. Alongside a J-beta primer mix, a sample-barcoded 5' primer served in a second PCR lasting about 7 to 12 cycles. MiXCR was run by TCRdb on the 5' RACE reads, yielding one entry per CDR3 protein. This table holds around 1,900,000 distinct CDR3 sequences, roughly 43% found once. Sequenced material: blood. These receptors originate from a human donor in good health.

This clonotype was recorded only once. The chain is built from TRBV10-3 and TRBJ2-3; D may be TRBD1 or TRBD2 (5 bases each). The CDR3 covers 18 residues. V gave up 2 bases and J gave up 4 bases, with 22 bases separating them. Germline-derived CDR1 and CDR2 are ENHRY and SYGVKD. CDR3 in amino acids: CAISEVRVLAGRADTQYF. CDR3 nucleotide sequence: TGTGCCATCAGTGAGGTTCGGGTACTGGCAGGGCGGGCAGATACGCAGTATTTT.

The chain is built from TRBV3-1 and TRBJ2-7; TRBD2 might be the D (6 bases). The end of the DNA aligns better with TRBJ2-1, so the J call may be wrong. Germline V gene lookup returns CDR1 LGHDT and CDR2 YNNKEL (reference sequence). This CDR3 spans 18 amino acids. The CDR3 nucleotides are TGTGCCAGCAGCCAAGAATTCTCGCGGGGTTGGGAGTACAATGAGCAGTTCTTC. Protein sequence: CASSQEFSRGWEYNEQFF.

Concerning this clonotype itself: It may be a read error: a sequence one base away is much more abundant. The genes are TRBV10-3 and TRBJ2-3, with D possibly TRBD2 on 7 matching bases. The CDR3 sequence is 14 residues long. CDR1 is ENHRY, CDR2 SYGVKD, per germline. The CDR3 region has the DNA TGTGCCACCAGTATTGGGGGGGCCATAGATACGCAGTATTTT. Protein: CATSIGGAIDTQYF.

This clonotype has a handful of counts. The chain combines TRBV29-1 with TRBJ1-2; tentatively, D is TRBD1 (5 bases). The germline CDR1 and CDR2 sequences are SQVTM and ANQGSEA. The CDR3 consists of 11 residues. The V end lost 7 bases, the J end lost 7 bases, and 13 bases lay between the germline ends. The CDR3 DNA is TGCAGCGCCCAGGGTTCTGGTGGCTACACCTTC. It codes for CSAQGSGGYTF.

This clonotype turned up a few times. The V and J genes are TRBV10-3 and TRBJ1-6; 8 nucleotides agree with TRBD1. In germline, CDR1 is ENHRY, CDR2 SYGVKD. The CDR3 extends over 16 amino acids. The ends lost 0 bases at V and 10 bases at J; junction bases unmatched: 8. The CDR3: CAISESQQGVSSPLHF. The CDR3 coding sequence is TGTGCCATCAGTGAGTCCCAACAGGGGGTTTCATCACCCCTCCACTTT.

The rearrangement links TRBV12-3 or TRBV12-4 to TRBJ1-2, with TRBD1 as a possible D gene (5 bases). This CDR3 spans 13 amino acids. Between the trimmed V and J ends, which lost 7 bases and 6 bases, there was a span of 15 bases. As DNA, the CDR3 is TGTGCCAGCACCTGGGGCGAGGGAAATGGCTACACCTTC. Translated: CASTWGEGNGYTF.

The chain uses TRBV20-1 and TRBJ1-5; D remains ambiguous. V lost 0 bases to trimming and J lost 3 bases, with 12 bases between them. CDR1 DFQATT and CDR2 SNEGSKA come from the germline V gene (reference sequence). This CDR3 is 15 amino acids long. CDR3 in DNA: TGCAGTGCTAGAGAGGGAGGGCGTTTCAATCAGCCCCAGCATTTT. Its protein product is CSAREGGRFNQPQHF.

This chain uses TRBV25-1 with TRBJ1-2, with D unclear. Trimming took 1 base from V and 6 from J, leaving 15 bases between them. Per germline, CDR1 MGHDK and CDR2 SYGVNS. The CDR3 runs to 15 residues. CDR3 sequence: CASSESIQTPHGYTF. Here the CDR3 DNA reads TGTGCCAGCAGTGAATCTATACAGACCCCCCATGGCTACACCTTC.

The chain joins TRBV29-1 to TRBJ1-2, with D perhaps TRBD1 (5 bases). V shed 7 bases and J shed 8 bases, with 17 bases lying between them. Germline V gene sequence: CDR1 SQVTM, CDR2 ANQGSEA. The CDR3 has 12 residues. CDR3 sequence (DNA): TGCAGCGCGCTGGGGGATTTTGGGGGCTACACCTTC. This translates into CSALGDFGGYTF. Supplemented by reference TRBV29-1 and TRBJ1-2, the full variable domain reads SAVISQKPSRDICQRGTSLTIQCQVDSQVTMMFWYRQQPGQSLTLIATANQGSEATYESGFVIDKFPISRPNLTFSTLTVSNMSPEDSSIYLCSALGDFGGYTFGSGTRLTVV.